Listed below are T cell receptor beta chains from one sample, sequenced in a study of blood T cell repertoires in COVID-19. Sequencing used immunoSEQ multiplex PCR; TCRdb keeps in-frame clones, though not all of them. The sample yields some 130,000 clones, around 80% seen once. The sequenced material came from peripheral blood. All receptors derive from a man between 70 and 80 years old with acute or convalescent COVID-19. The CDR3 runs from the conserved cysteine through the conserved F or W. A D gene is named only where the DNA matches it firmly. Clone size appears in some rows only: once, few, many, or a class for an expanded clone.

CASSLAGLSNQPQHF	TGCGCCAGCAGCTTGGCAGGGCTTAGCAATCAGCCCCAGCATTTT	NA	TRBJ1-5	TRBV5-1	NA
CASSQYQETQYF	TGTGCCAGCAGTCAGTACCAAGAGACCCAGTACTTC	NA	TRBJ2-5	TRBV6-5	NA
CATSEGGDQPQHF	TGTGCCACCAGTGAAGGAGGCGATCAGCCCCAGCATTTT	NA	TRBJ1-5	TRBV24-1	NA
CASSIGVLNTEAFF	TGTGCCAGTAGTATTGGAGTCTTGAACACTGAAGCTTTCTTT	NA	TRBJ1-1	TRBV19	NA
CASGSGGVNQPQHF	TGTGCTAGTGGTTCGGGGGGGGTCAATCAGCCCCAGCATTTT	NA	TRBJ1-5	TRBV12-5	NA
CASSLTGGYSPLHF	TGTGCCAGCAGCTTAACAGGGGGCTATTCACCCCTCCACTTT	TRBD1	TRBJ1-6	TRBV11-2	NA
CASRTPGGDTQYF	TGTGCCAGCAGAACCCCAGGGGGGGATACGCAGTATTTT	NA	TRBJ2-3	TRBV6-5	NA
CASSQRTSGGAGGTDTQYF	TGCGCCAGCAGCCAGAGAACTAGCGGGGGGGCCGGGGGCACAGATACGCAGTATTTT	TRBD2	TRBJ2-3	TRBV4-1	NA
CASSQPRDSVTQYF	TGTGCCAGCAGCCAACCCAGGGACAGTGTTACGCAGTATTTT	TRBD1	TRBJ2-3	TRBV4-2	NA
CASTTTSGRGADTQYF	TGTGCCAGCACAACGACTAGCGGTAGAGGCGCAGATACGCAGTATTTT	TRBD2	TRBJ2-3	TRBV3-1/TRBV3-2	NA
CAWSVKEQRFYSNQPQHF	TGTGCCTGGAGTGTAAAGGAACAGAGATTTTATAGCAATCAGCCCCAGCATTTT	NA	TRBJ1-5	TRBV30	NA
CASSETQGGISYGYTF	TGTGCCAGCAGCGAGACTCAGGGGGGAATTAGCTATGGCTACACCTTC	NA	TRBJ1-2	TRBV21-1	NA
CASMGLSGVGANYGYTF	TGTGCCAGTATGGGACTGTCGGGTGTGGGAGCTAACTATGGCTACACCTTC	NA	TRBJ1-2	TRBV19	NA
CASSLEGTGGPSDYGYTF	TGCGCCAGCAGCTTGGAAGGAACAGGGGGGCCATCGGACTATGGCTACACCTTC	TRBD1	TRBJ1-2	TRBV5-1	NA
CASSFGGPGRARAFF	TGTGCCAGCAGTTTCGGCGGCCCGGGGAGAGCAAGGGCTTTCTTT	NA	TRBJ1-1	TRBV27	few
CASTGNSGNTIYF	TGTGCCAGCACAGGGAACTCTGGAAACACCATATATTTT	NA	TRBJ1-3	TRBV28	NA
CASSLAGGRVSDTQYF	TGTGCCAGCAGCTTAGCGGGAGGTCGGGTGTCGGATACGCAGTATTTT	NA	TRBJ2-3	TRBV7-6	once
CASSLPGIGPNEKLFF	TGCGCCAGCAGCCTCCCCGGGATCGGGCCTAATGAAAAACTGTTTTTT	NA	TRBJ1-4	TRBV5-1	NA
CASRERGVPNEQFF	TGTGCCAGTAGGGAGCGGGGGGTCCCGAATGAGCAGTTCTTC	TRBD2	TRBJ2-1	TRBV19	NA
CASRQGAANEKLFF	TGCGCCAGCCGACAGGGGGCCGCTAATGAAAAACTGTTTTTT	TRBD1	TRBJ1-4	TRBV5-1	NA
CASSYSDRAGVQPQHF	TGTGCCAGCAGTTACTCTGACAGGGCAGGCGTTCAGCCCCAGCATTTT	TRBD1	TRBJ1-5	TRBV6-2/TRBV6-3	few
CASSQTGLASSGANVLTF	TGTGCCAGCAGCCAAACAGGCCTTGCTTCGTCTGGGGCCAACGTCCTGACTTTC	NA	TRBJ2-6	TRBV3-1/TRBV3-2	NA
CATSGGTSGLYNEQFF	TGTGCCACCAGTGGCGGGACTAGCGGATTATACAATGAGCAGTTCTTC	TRBD2	TRBJ2-1	TRBV24-1	NA
CASKTATDTQYF	TGTGCCAGCAAGACAGCCACAGATACGCAGTATTTT	NA	TRBJ2-3	TRBV6-5	NA
CASSLVGQGARSYTF	TGTGCCAGCAGCTTGGTGGGACAGGGGGCTAGGAGCTACACCTTC	TRBD1	TRBJ1-2	TRBV5-4	NA
CASSQWGPDTQYF	TGTGCCAGCAGCCAGTGGGGGCCAGATACGCAGTATTTT	NA	TRBJ2-3	TRBV3-1/TRBV3-2	NA
CASSDVHRDVWEQYF	TGTGCCAGCAGTGACGTACACAGGGATGTATGGGAGCAGTACTTC	NA	TRBJ2-7	TRBV6-1	once
CASSVGGASYNEQFF	TGTGCCAGCAGCGTAGGTGGGGCGTCCTACAATGAGCAGTTCTTC	NA	TRBJ2-1	TRBV9	NA
CASSQVATPGQLYEQYF	TGCGCCAGCAGCCAAGTCGCCACCCCGGGACAGCTTTACGAGCAGTACTTC	TRBD1	TRBJ2-7	TRBV4-1	NA
CASSRDRGLSNQPQHF	TGTGCCAGCAGCAGAGACAGGGGGCTTAGCAATCAGCCCCAGCATTTT	TRBD1	TRBJ1-5	TRBV5-5	NA
CSVHTGRSDTQYF	TGCAGCGTTCATACAGGGAGATCAGATACGCAGTATTTT	NA	TRBJ2-3	TRBV29-1	NA
CASKRPGEYNEQFF	TGTGCCAGCAAGCGGCCAGGGGAATACAATGAGCAGTTCTTC	NA	TRBJ2-1	TRBV2	NA
CASSLGGGSYLSYNEQFF	TGTGCCAGCAGCTTAGGGGGGGGGTCCTACCTCTCCTACAATGAGCAGTTCTTC	TRBD2	TRBJ2-1	TRBV7-2	NA
CASSLDRGGQETQYF	TGTGCCAGCAGCCTGGACAGGGGAGGACAAGAGACCCAGTACTTC	TRBD1	TRBJ2-5	TRBV9	NA
CASSKAVTGGAYGYTF	TGTGCCAGCAGCAAAGCGGTAACTGGGGGGGCTTATGGCTACACCTTC	NA	TRBJ1-2	TRBV21-1	NA
CASSEWTGIYEQYF	TGTGCCAGCAGTGAATGGACAGGTATCTACGAGCAGTACTTC	TRBD1	TRBJ2-7	TRBV6-1	NA
CASSQSGGAVNTEAFF	TGTGCCAGCAGCCAATCCGGGGGGGCAGTGAACACTGAAGCTTTCTTT	NA	TRBJ1-1	TRBV16	NA
CASSSGTGDEKLFF	TGTGCCAGCAGCTCCGGGACGGGGGATGAAAAACTGTTTTTT	NA	TRBJ1-4	TRBV7-9	NA
CASMGGVNEKLFF	TGTGCCAGCATGGGGGGGGTTAATGAAAAACTGTTTTTT	NA	TRBJ1-4	TRBV12-3/TRBV12-4	NA
CATRPLRDRVNEQYF	TGTGCCACCCGCCCCCTACGGGACAGGGTGAACGAGCAGTACTTC	TRBD1	TRBJ2-7	TRBV10-3	few
CASSLGSGGYTF	TGTGCCAGCAGTTTAGGGTCGGGTGGCTACACCTTC	NA	TRBJ1-2	TRBV12-3/TRBV12-4	NA
CASSSQGLRELFF	TGTGCCAGCAGTTCACAGGGGCTTAGGGAGCTGTTTTTT	TRBD1	TRBJ2-2	TRBV27	NA